The 29 T cell receptor beta chains presented below share a single source sample, sequenced in a study of T cells in localized non-small cell lung cancer. Produced via immunoSEQ multiplex PCR; TCRdb's table is partial and in-frame only. This sample carries tens of thousands of clones, about 87% of them seen once, and the ten largest clones take about 20%. The sample was peripheral blood, taken before any cancer treatment. All receptors come from a man aged 35 to 69 with stage I squamous cell lung carcinoma.

This clone was recorded a few times. The chain recombines TRBV15 with TRBJ1-3, with a weak D call TRBD1 (6 bases). The CDR3 consists of 17 residues. V lost 3 bases, J lost 2 bases, and 17 bases lay in between. Germline V gene lookup returns CDR1 LNHNV and CDR2 YYDKDF (reference sequence). CDR3 DNA sequence: TGTGCCACCAGCAGTGCACCTCAGGGGCTCGCTGGAAACACCATATATTTT. This gives the protein CATSSAPQGLAGNTIYF.

This clone was seen once. The chain recombines TRBV19 with TRBJ2-1, with 7 nucleotides matching TRBD1. Trimming removed 3 bases from V and 2 bases from J; junction bases left unmatched: 4. CDR3 length equals 15 residues. Germline values: CDR1 LNHDA, CDR2 SQIVND (reference sequence). The CDR3 nucleotides are TGTGCCAGTAGTATGAGGCAGGGGGCCTACAATGAGCAGTTCTTC. This sequence encodes CASSMRQGAYNEQFF.

The chain employs TRBV20-1 and TRBJ1-1; the D gene is possibly TRBD1 (5 bases). Per the germline V gene, CDR1 is DFQATT and CDR2 is SNEGSKA (reference sequence). The CDR3 runs 11 residues. CDR3 nucleotides: TGCAGCCAGATGGGGGGTACTGAAGCTTTCTTT. Its protein is CSQMGGTEAFF.

J is TRBJ1-5 and V is TRBV19; D not resolved. This CDR3 comprises 13 residues. Per germline, CDR1 LNHDA and CDR2 SQIVND (reference sequence). The germline V and J ends were trimmed by 3 bases and 3 bases, with 6 bases remaining between them. DNA of the CDR3: TGTGCCAGTAGTATCCGGACCAATCAGCCCCAGCATTTT. Translation gives CASSIRTNQPQHF.

V is TRBV5-4 and J is TRBJ2-7, with TRBD1 identical over 11 bases. The CDR3 covers 15 residues. V dropped 3 bases and J dropped 7; count of bases not matched to a gene: 9. Germline loops: CDR1 SGHNT, CDR2 YYREEE (reference sequence). CDR3 in amino acids: CASSSGTGGRGEQYF. CDR3 nucleotides: TGTGCCAGCAGCTCTGGGACAGGGGGGAGAGGGGAGCAGTACTTC.

V usage is TRBV28 and J usage is TRBJ2-1, with a weak D call TRBD1 (5 bases). CDR3 size: 14 residues. Germline V gene sequence: CDR1 MDHEN, CDR2 SYDVKM. V was cut by 6 bases and J by 2 bases, with 11 bases left in between. In DNA form, the CDR3 reads TGTGCCAGCAGCAAGGGGCTAACCTACAATGAGCAGTTCTTC. Its protein is CASSKGLTYNEQFF. Full variable domain (missing parts from reference TRBV28 and TRBJ2-1): DVKVTQSSRYLVKRTGEKVFLECVQDMDHENMFWYRQDPGLGLRLIYFSYDVKMKEKGDIPEGYSVSREKKERFSLILESASTNQTSMYLCASSKGLTYNEQFFGPGTRLTVL.

V and J are TRBV6-5 and TRBJ2-7; TRBD2 is a possible D gene (5 bases). CDR3 size: 14 residues. The ends were cut back, 0 bases at V and 6 bases at J, with 12 bases in the middle. The germline gives CDR1 MNHEY, CDR2 SVGAGI. Written as DNA, the CDR3 is TGTGCCAGCAGTTACTCGAGTGCAGGAGGCGAGCAGTACTTC. Translation gives CASSYSSAGGEQYF.

This clone was observed a single time. The rearrangement uses TRBV7-2 and TRBJ1-5; D possibly corresponds to TRBD1 (5 bases). The germline gives CDR1 SGHTA, CDR2 FQGNSA. CDR3 length: 15 amino acids. V lost 3 bases and J lost 2, with 11 bases in between. The CDR3 nucleotides read TGTGCCAGCAGCTTGTTGGGGGTACGCAATCAGCCCCAGCATTTT. The encoded protein is CASSLLGVRNQPQHF.

V and J are TRBV10-1 and TRBJ2-1; possibly TRBD2 for D (6 bases). There are 15 residues in the CDR3. V was shortened by 5 bases and J by 0 bases, with 11 bases between the two germline ends. The V gene's germline CDR1 is WNHNN and CDR2 SYGVQD (reference sequence). The CDR3 region is CASSLAASSYNEQFF. CDR3 bases: TGCGCCAGCAGTTTAGCGGCCAGCTCCTACAATGAGCAGTTCTTC.

This chain uses TRBV5-6 with TRBJ1-1; TRBD1 agrees at 10 bases. V lost 3 bases to trimming and J lost 5 bases; unmatched junction nucleotides: 4. Germline V gene sequence: CDR1 SGHDT, CDR2 YYEEEE. This CDR3 is 14 amino acids long. Here the CDR3 DNA reads TGTGCCAGCAGCTCGGGACAGGGGTTGACTGAAGCTTTCTTT. It encodes CASSSGQGLTEAFF.

This chain uses TRBV6-5 with TRBJ2-7, with D uncertain. The CDR3 runs 12 residues. The germline CDR1 and CDR2 sequences are MNHEY and SVGAGI. V shed 4 bases and J shed 2 bases, with 6 bases lying between them. CDR3 sequence: CASSSRTYEQYF. CDR3 nucleotides: TGTGCCAGCAGTTCGAGAACCTACGAGCAGTACTTC.

The J gene is TRBJ1-1, the V gene TRBV7-8; perhaps TRBD1 as D (6 bases). The CDR3 totals 16 residues. V gave up 2 bases and J gave up 0 bases, with 13 bases separating them. Germline V lookup: CDR1 SGHVS, CDR2 FQNEAQ. CDR3 sequence reads: CASSLRGARVNTEAFF. The DNA for the CDR3 is TGTGCCAGCAGCTTAAGGGGGGCGAGGGTGAACACTGAAGCTTTCTTT.

This chain joins TRBV5-4 and TRBJ2-1, with no clear D. V was trimmed by 0 bases and J by 0 bases, leaving 7 bases between them. From germline, CDR1 is SGHNT and CDR2 YYREEE (reference sequence). The CDR3 totals 15 residues. The chain's CDR3 is CASSLGGVSYNEQFF. The CDR3 nucleotides are TGTGCCAGCAGCTTGGGGGGTGTCTCCTACAATGAGCAGTTCTTC.

This rearrangement joins TRBV10-3 to TRBJ1-2; D not resolved. The CDR3 runs 12 residues. The germline V gene encodes CDR1 ENHRY and CDR2 SYGVKD. V was cut by 4 bases and J by 6 bases, with 9 bases left in between. The CDR3 loop reads CAISVNGDGYTF. The CDR3 region has the DNA TGTGCCATCAGTGTAAACGGGGATGGCTACACCTTC.

The J gene is TRBJ2-1, the V gene TRBV6-6; D possibly corresponds to TRBD1 (5 bases). CDR1 and CDR2 from the germline V gene are MNHNY and SVGAGI (reference sequence). V was cut by 2 bases and J by 4 bases, with 12 bases left in between. This CDR3 region has 15 residues. CDR3 amino acids: CASSYGPGFYNEQFF. The CDR3 region has the DNA TGTGCCAGCAGTTACGGGCCAGGGTTTTACAATGAGCAGTTCTTC.

V is TRBV5-4 and J is TRBJ2-5; possibly TRBD1 or TRBD2 for D (5 bases each). V lost 6 bases, J lost 4 bases, and 13 bases lay in between. Germline V gene lookup returns CDR1 SGHNT and CDR2 YYREEE (reference sequence). The CDR3 sequence is 13 residues long. The CDR3: CASTGTPGETQYF. The CDR3 DNA is TGTGCCAGCACCGGGACCCCGGGAGAGACCCAGTACTTC.

The chain has TRBV29-1 and TRBJ2-5; D unresolved. Looked up from germline, CDR1 is SQVTM and CDR2 is ANQGSEA. Deletions cut 2 bases from V and 4 bases from J, with 14 bases between. The CDR3 is 14 amino acids. CDR3 region: CSVEKAGSRETQYF. The CDR3, as DNA: TGCAGCGTTGAAAAGGCAGGCTCCCGAGAGACCCAGTACTTC.

The chain couples TRBV29-1 to TRBJ2-1, with TRBD2 matching over 8 bases. Germline V CDR1 and CDR2: SQVTM, ANQGSEA. There are 13 residues in the CDR3. V lost 4 bases and J lost 7; bases outside the gene matches: 6. The CDR3 coding sequence is TGCAGCGTTGGAGTAGCGGGAAAGAATGAGCAGTTCTTC. This gives the protein CSVGVAGKNEQFF.

In regard to this clone: Other nucleotide sequences in the sample specify the same CDR3. The rearrangement joins TRBV7-2 to TRBJ2-5; D possibly matches TRBD1 or TRBD2 (5 bases each). CDR3 length equals 14 residues. Trimming removed 5 bases at V and 0 bases at J, with 10 bases between. CDR1 is SGHTA and CDR2 is FQGNSA in the germline V gene. For the CDR3, the DNA is TGTGCCAGCAGCCCCGGGACCGACCAAGAGACCCAGTACTTC. It is translated as CASSPGTDQETQYF.

CDR3 region: CASSPTGSYQPQHF. CDR3 DNA: TGTGCCAGCAGCCCAACAGGGAGCTATCAGCCCCAGCATTTT. This rearrangement joins TRBV28 to TRBJ1-5; weak D call: TRBD1 (6 bases). Trimming left V 6 bases short and J 5 bases short, with 14 bases between. CDR1 is MDHEN, CDR2 SYDVKM, per germline. This CDR3 has 14 residues.

This chain connects TRBV5-6 to TRBJ2-1; perhaps TRBD1 as D (7 bases). The length of the CDR3 is 14 residues. V shed 3 bases and J shed 6 bases, with 13 bases lying between them. Germline V gene data show CDR1 as SGHDT and CDR2 as YYEEEE. The CDR3 DNA reads TGTGCCAGCAGCTCAGGGGGGTGGGCCAATGAGCAGTTCTTC. Translated: CASSSGGWANEQFF.

This chain joins TRBV6-1 and TRBJ1-5; TRBD1 matches 8 bases. Per the germline V gene, CDR1 is MNHNS and CDR2 is SASEGT. The V segment lost 0 bases and the J segment 11 bases; nucleotides outside the gene matches: 15. The CDR3 runs to 17 residues. CDR3 DNA sequence: TGTGCCAGCAGTGAAGCTCCTGCCGGACAGGGAATTGTGGCCCAGCATTTT. It is translated as CASSEAPAGQGIVAQHF.

This clone was observed a single time. The gene calls are TRBV19 and TRBJ2-1; no definite D call. Germline V gene sequence: CDR1 LNHDA, CDR2 SQIVND (reference sequence). The germline V and J ends were trimmed by 5 bases and 10 bases, with 9 bases remaining between them. The CDR3 has 11 amino acids. The CDR3 DNA sequence: TGTGCCAGTAGTGACGACTTGGAGCAGTTCTTC. Its protein product is CASSDDLEQFF.

The chain carries TRBV6-6 and TRBJ2-5; TRBD1 might be the D (6 bases). CDR1 is MNHNY, CDR2 SVGAGI, per germline (reference sequence). CDR3 length: 16 amino acids. Trimming removed 0 bases at V and 0 bases at J, with 11 bases between. The CDR3 is CASSYSGHLDQETQYF. DNA for the CDR3: TGTGCCAGCAGTTACTCGGGACATCTGGACCAAGAGACCCAGTACTTC.

V usage is TRBV4-1 and J usage is TRBJ2-1; weak D call: TRBD2 (6 bases). Trimming stripped 2 bases from V and 0 bases from J, with 14 bases between. The CDR3 is made up of 17 amino acids. CDR1 MGHRA and CDR2 YSYEKL come from the germline V gene. This CDR3 reads CASSQQGLASSYNEQFF. The CDR3 nucleotides are TGCGCCAGCAGCCAACAGGGACTCGCTAGCTCCTACAATGAGCAGTTCTTC.

The rearrangement joins TRBV6-6 to TRBJ1-2; possibly TRBD1 for D (6 bases). CDR1 is MNHNY, CDR2 SVGAGI, per germline (reference sequence). Trimming pared 5 bases from V and 8 bases from J, leaving 15 bases between. The CDR3 is 13 amino acids. For the CDR3, the DNA is TGTGCCAGCAGTCGGACAGCTCTTGAAGGCTACACCTTC. Amino acids: CASSRTALEGYTF.

The chain is built from TRBV9 and TRBJ2-7; 7 bases map to TRBD2. Trimming removed 1 base from V and 4 bases from J; junction bases left unmatched: 8. Germline CDR1 is SGDLS and CDR2 is YYNGEE. The CDR3 has 15 residues. The CDR3 DNA is TGTGCCAGCAGCGTACAGACGACTAGCCCATACGAGCAGTACTTC. Translated: CASSVQTTSPYEQYF.

V is TRBV5-1 and J is TRBJ2-3, with D tentatively TRBD1 (6 bases). V lost 1 base, J lost 1 base, and 10 bases lay in between. CDR3 length equals 15 residues. Germline CDR1 SGHRS, CDR2 YFSETQ. This chain's CDR3 is CASSLQGSGTDTQYF. The CDR3 nucleotides are TGCGCCAGCAGCTTGCAGGGGTCAGGCACAGATACGCAGTATTTT.

The sample holds one count of this clone. The rearrangement joins TRBV27 to TRBJ2-5; D is undetermined. CDR3 size: 11 residues. V was trimmed by 4 bases and J by 3 bases, leaving 3 bases between them. The germline CDR1 and CDR2 sequences are MNHEY and SMNVEV (reference sequence). The CDR3 DNA sequence: TGTGCCAGCAGTTCGGAAGAGACCCAGTACTTC. Translating gives CASSSEETQYF.